This TCR beta chain stems from a study of beta chain features in type 1 diabetes. General observations from the study: Among all four CD4+ subsets, Type 1 diabetes patients had TCRB CDR3s that were moderately but significantly shorter.

The sequenced template was cDNA made from the entire isolated RNA. Profiling relied on immunoSEQ multiplex PCR, and the TCRdb table lists in-frame clones only, not all of them. The sample lists roughly 150,000 clones, 10% to 13% occurring once. The CDR3 extends over 17 amino acids. J was trimmed by 3 bases and V by 3 bases; bases with no gene match: 13. In germline, CDR1 is SGHDT, CDR2 YYEEEE. To note about this clone: As yet, its antigen is unknown.

This chain uses TRBV5-6 with TRBJ2-7; 9 nucleotides line up with TRBD1. Material for sequencing was central memory CD4+ T cells from blood. The TCR comes from a man aged 30 to 45 with type 1 diabetes. CDR3 DNA sequence: TGTGCCAGCAGCTCGTCCCCCGGGACAGGGCTCTACTACGAGCAGTACTTC. The encoded protein is CASSSSPGTGLYYEQYF. Full variable domain (remainder filled in from reference TRBV5-6 and TRBJ2-7): DAGVTQSPTHLIKTRGQQVTLRCSPKSGHDTVSWYQQALGQGPQFIFQYYEEEERQRGNFPDRFSGHQFPNYSSELNVNALLLGDSALYLCASSSSPGTGLYYEQYFGPGTRLTVT.